This T cell receptor beta chain was sequenced for a study of blood T cell repertoires in COVID-19. On the study more broadly: Acute-phase and convalescent COVID-19 samples originated in the United States, Italy and Spain.

Data came from immunoSEQ multiplex PCR; TCRdb stores just in-frame clones and leaves some out. The table has more than 300,000 clones, 88% seen once. Participant ages covered about 18 to 89 years across 24 US areas. Sequenced: PBMCs or T cells enriched from blood (not recorded which). The TCR comes from a woman aged 18-35 years who had recovered from COVID-19.

Written as DNA, the CDR3 is TGTGCCAGCAGTTACAAGGGGGCGTACGGAAACACCATATATTTT. Protein: CASSYKGAYGNTIYF. The rearrangement joins TRBV6-5 to TRBJ1-3; 7 bases match TRBD1. This CDR3 is built from 15 residues. V lost 2 bases to trimming and J lost 4 bases; unmatched junction nucleotides: 5. The germline CDR1 and CDR2 sequences are MNHEY and SVGAGI.